This T cell receptor beta chain was captured in a study of spatial heterogeneity in lung cancer. Study background: There were, on average, more than nine raw-read appearances for each unique TCR and UMI combination. Study results and caveats: Counts of expanded intratumoral alpha and beta TCRs tracked tumor mutation counts. Sequencing reached an estimated coverage of tumor T cells that was only roughly 7% for alpha chains and over 11% for beta chains.

Points on this clonotype: Its cognate antigen is unknown.

V shed 2 bases and J shed 5 bases, with 23 bases lying between them. Germline V gene data show CDR1 as MNHEY and CDR2 as SVGEGT. The CDR3 sequence is 18 residues long. Time point noted: sample taken at primary tumor resection. Whole RNA obtained from tumor, nontumor lung or frozen PBMC underwent sequencing without sorting. Every TCR cDNA molecule bore its own unique molecular identifier. TCRdb itself ran the 5' RACE reads through MiXCR, one entry per CDR3 protein. The table shows over 25,000 distinct CDR3 sequences, with about 7.6% occurring only once. V and J are TRBV6-2 or TRBV6-3 and TRBJ2-3; D might be TRBD2 (6 bases). Specimen: lung tumor tissue, collected at surgery. The sequence was collected from a male donor with early-stage non-small cell lung cancer. The CDR3 loop reads CASSYRSWRAQPGDTQYF. For the CDR3, the DNA is TGTGCCAGCAGTTACCGGTCCTGGAGGGCCCAACCCGGAGATACGCAGTATTTT.